This TCR beta chain was captured by sequencing in a study of early T cells in non-severe SARS-CoV-2 infection. Study at large: Bulk RNA isolated from unsorted whole blood underwent sequencing; chains were not paired. Study-level points and caveats: Anti-spike CD8 responses were favored in VDJdb matching, and private and CD4 specificities were missed.

As to this clonotype: The antigen is undetermined.

CDR3 size: 12 residues. Per the germline V gene, CDR1 is SQVTM and CDR2 is ANQGSEA. With 3 bases removed from V and 4 bases from J, the gap between germline ends came to 8 bases. Unique molecular identifiers were added to individual cDNA molecules. MiXCR, applied by TCRdb to the 5' RACE reads, yields one record per CDR3 protein. The data show about 84,000 distinct CDR3 sequences, about 12% seen once. The chain has TRBV29-1 and TRBJ2-3, with a weak D call TRBD1 (6 bases). The sequence was obtained from an adult who was a healthcare worker with PCR-confirmed SARS-CoV-2 infection or an uninfected control (not recorded which). The specimen sequenced was whole blood. CDR3 amino acids: CSVDKGADTQYF. The CDR3 bases are TGCAGCGTTGATAAGGGGGCAGATACGCAGTATTTT.